This record covers a single TCR beta chain. This sample is part of a study of blood T cell repertoires in COVID-19. Looking at the study overall: The United States, Italy and Spain were the sources of the acute and convalescent COVID-19 samples. T cells, B-cell-depleted T cells, or PBMCs provided the cDNA or gDNA that served as material.

This CDR3 is built from 15 residues. The V and J ends lost 4 bases and 3 bases respectively, with 14 bases between them. Germline values: CDR1 SGHDN, CDR2 FVKESK. Repertoires were generated with immunoSEQ multiplex PCR, while TCRdb's copy carries only in-frame clones and drops some. This table holds approximately 230,000 clones, about 91% found once. The chain employs TRBV14 and TRBJ2-3; tentatively, D is TRBD2 (6 bases). The sample consisted of peripheral blood. This TCR was sampled from a young woman with COVID-19, enrolled during active disease. As DNA, the CDR3 is TGTGCCAGCAGCCCCCGGCGGGGTGGGACAGATACGCAGTATTTT. It encodes CASSPRRGGTDTQYF.